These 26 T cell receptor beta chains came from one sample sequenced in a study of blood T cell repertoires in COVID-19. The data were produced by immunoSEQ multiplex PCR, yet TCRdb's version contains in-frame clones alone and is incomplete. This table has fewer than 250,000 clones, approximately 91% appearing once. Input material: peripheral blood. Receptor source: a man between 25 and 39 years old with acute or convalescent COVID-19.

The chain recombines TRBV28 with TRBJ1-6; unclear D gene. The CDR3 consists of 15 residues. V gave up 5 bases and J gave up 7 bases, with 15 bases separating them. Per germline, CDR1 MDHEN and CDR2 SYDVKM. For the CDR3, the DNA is TGTGCCAGCAGTACAGCAGACACCAGGAATTCACCCCTCCACTTT. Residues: CASSTADTRNSPLHF.

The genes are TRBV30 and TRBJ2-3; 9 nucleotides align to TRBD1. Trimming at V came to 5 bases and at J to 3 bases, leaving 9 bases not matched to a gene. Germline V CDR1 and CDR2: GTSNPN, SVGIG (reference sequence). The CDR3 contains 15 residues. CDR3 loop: CAWSPGQGFTDTQYF. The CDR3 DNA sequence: TGTGCCTGGTCCCCCGGACAGGGGTTTACAGATACGCAGTATTTT.

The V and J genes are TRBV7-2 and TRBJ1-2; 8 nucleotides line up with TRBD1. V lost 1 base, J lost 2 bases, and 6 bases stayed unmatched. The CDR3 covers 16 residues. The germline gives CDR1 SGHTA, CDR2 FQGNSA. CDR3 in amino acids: CASSLGSQGANYGYTF. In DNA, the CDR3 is TGTGCCAGCAGCTTAGGGTCCCAGGGGGCCAACTATGGCTACACCTTC.

The CDR3 DNA sequence: TGCGCCAGCAGCCAAGATCTAACAGGGGGTTACCAGCCCCAGCATTTT. Amino acids: CASSQDLTGGYQPQHF. This chain joins TRBV4-1 and TRBJ1-5, with 8 bases lining up with TRBD1. In germline, CDR1 is MGHRA, CDR2 YSYEKL. The CDR3 extends over 16 amino acids. Trimming took 0 bases from V and 7 from J; bases not matched to a gene: 8.

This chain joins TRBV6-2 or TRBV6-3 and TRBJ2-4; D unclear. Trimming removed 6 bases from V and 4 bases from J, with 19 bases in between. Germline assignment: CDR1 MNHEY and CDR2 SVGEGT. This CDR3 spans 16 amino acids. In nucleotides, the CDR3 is TGTGCCAGCAGCCCTATCGAGGTTTCGGCTAAAAACATTCAGTACTTC. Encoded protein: CASSPIEVSAKNIQYF.

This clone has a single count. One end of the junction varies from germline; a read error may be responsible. CDR3 residues: CASSNDRVINHGYTF. Here the CDR3 DNA reads TGTGCCAGCAGTAATGACAGGGTGATTAACCATGGCTACACCTTC. The V call is TRBV6-2 or TRBV6-3, the J call TRBJ1-2; TRBD1 aligns across 7 bases. This CDR3 is built from 15 residues. The germline CDR1 and CDR2 sequences are MNHEY and SVGEGT.

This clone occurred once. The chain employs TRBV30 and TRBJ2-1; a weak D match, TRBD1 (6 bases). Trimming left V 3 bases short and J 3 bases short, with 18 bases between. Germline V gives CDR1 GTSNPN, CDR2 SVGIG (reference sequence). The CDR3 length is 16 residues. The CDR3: CAWRGAPTGIYNEQFF. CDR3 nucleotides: TGTGCCTGGAGGGGAGCCCCCACAGGGATCTACAATGAGCAGTTCTTC.

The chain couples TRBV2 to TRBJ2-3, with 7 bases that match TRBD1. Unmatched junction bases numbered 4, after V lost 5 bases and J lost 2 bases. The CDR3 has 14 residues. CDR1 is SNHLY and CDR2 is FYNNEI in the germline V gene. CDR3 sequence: CASSKTGNTDTQYF. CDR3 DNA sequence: TGTGCCAGCAGTAAGACAGGGAACACAGATACGCAGTATTTT. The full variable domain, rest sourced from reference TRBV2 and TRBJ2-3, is EPEVTQTPSHQVTQMGQEVILRCVPISNHLYFYWYRQILGQKVEFLVSFYNNEISEKSEIFDDQFSVERPDGSNFTLKIRSTKLEDSAMYFCASSKTGNTDTQYFGPGTRLTVL.

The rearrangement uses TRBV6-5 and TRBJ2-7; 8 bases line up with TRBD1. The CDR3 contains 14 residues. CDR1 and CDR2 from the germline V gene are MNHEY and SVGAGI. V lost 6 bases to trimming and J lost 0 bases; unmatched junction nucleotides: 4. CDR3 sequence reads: CASRRQGNSYEQYF. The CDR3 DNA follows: TGTGCCAGCAGGAGACAGGGGAACTCCTACGAGCAGTACTTC.

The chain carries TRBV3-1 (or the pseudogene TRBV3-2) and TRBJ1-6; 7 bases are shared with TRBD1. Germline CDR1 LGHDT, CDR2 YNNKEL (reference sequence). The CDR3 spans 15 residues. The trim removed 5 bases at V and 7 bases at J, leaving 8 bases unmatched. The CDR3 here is CASSLRDRRNSPLHF. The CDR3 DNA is TGTGCCAGCAGCTTAAGGGACAGAAGGAATTCACCCCTCCACTTT.

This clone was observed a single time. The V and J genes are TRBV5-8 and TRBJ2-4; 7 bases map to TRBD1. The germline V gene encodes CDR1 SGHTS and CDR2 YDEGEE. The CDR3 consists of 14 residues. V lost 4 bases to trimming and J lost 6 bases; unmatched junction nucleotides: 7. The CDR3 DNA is TGTGCCAGCAGCATCGGGACAGCGAGAAACATTCAGTACTTC. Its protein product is CASSIGTARNIQYF.

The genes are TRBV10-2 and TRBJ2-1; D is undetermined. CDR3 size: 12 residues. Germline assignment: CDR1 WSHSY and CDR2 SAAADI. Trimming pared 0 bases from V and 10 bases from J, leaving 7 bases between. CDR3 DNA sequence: TGCGCCAGCAGTGAGTCGAGACTGGAGCAGTTCTTC. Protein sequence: CASSESRLEQFF.

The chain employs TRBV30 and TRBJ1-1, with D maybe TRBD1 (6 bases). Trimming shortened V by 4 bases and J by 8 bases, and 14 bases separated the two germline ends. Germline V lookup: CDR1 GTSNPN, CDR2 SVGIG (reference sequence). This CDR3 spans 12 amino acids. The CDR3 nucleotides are TGTGCCTGGAAGGGGGAGGGGACAGAAGCTTTCTTT. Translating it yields CAWKGEGTEAFF.

As DNA, the CDR3 is TGTGCCAGCAGCTTAGGACAGGGGGCAGATACGCAGTATTTT. Its protein product is CASSLGQGADTQYF. The chain combines TRBV13 with TRBJ2-3, with 8 positions matching TRBD1. This CDR3 region has 14 residues. Losses at the gene ends were 0 bases for V and 4 bases for J; bases not matched to a gene: 0. Germline V CDR1 and CDR2: PRHDT, FYEKMQ (reference sequence). The whole variable domain, remainder taken from reference TRBV13 and TRBJ2-3, is AAGVIQSPRHLIKEKRETATLKCYPIPRHDTVYWYQQGPGQDPQFLISFYEKMQSDKGSIPDRFSAQQFSDYHSELNMSSLELGDSALYFCASSLGQGADTQYFGPGTRLTVL.

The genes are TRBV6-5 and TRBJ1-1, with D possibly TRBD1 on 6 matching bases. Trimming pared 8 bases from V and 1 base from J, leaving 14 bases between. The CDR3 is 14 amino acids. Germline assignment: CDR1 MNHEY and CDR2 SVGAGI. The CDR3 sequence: CASGRLTGNTEAFF. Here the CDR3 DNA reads TGTGCCAGCGGACGCTTGACAGGGAACACTGAAGCTTTCTTT.

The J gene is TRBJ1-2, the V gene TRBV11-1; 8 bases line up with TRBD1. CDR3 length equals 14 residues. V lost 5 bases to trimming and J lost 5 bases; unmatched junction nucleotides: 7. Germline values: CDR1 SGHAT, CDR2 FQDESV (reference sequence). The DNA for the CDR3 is TGTGCCAGCAGCCCCCGGGACAGGCCTTATGGCTACACCTTC. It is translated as CASSPRDRPYGYTF.

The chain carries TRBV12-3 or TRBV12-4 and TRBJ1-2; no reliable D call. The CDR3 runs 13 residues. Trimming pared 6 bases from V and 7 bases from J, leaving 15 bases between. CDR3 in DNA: TGTGCCAGCAGCTTAAGAGAGGGTTCTGGCTACACCTTC. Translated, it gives CASSLREGSGYTF.

The CDR3 DNA is TGTGCCACCAGTGATATGACTAGCGGGAGGGCCATGCAGTTCTTC. It encodes CATSDMTSGRAMQFF. This rearrangement joins TRBV24-1 to TRBJ2-1; 14 bases are a match to TRBD2. The CDR3 has 15 amino acids. Per germline, CDR1 KGHDR and CDR2 SFDVKD. With V trimmed by 3 bases and J by 12 bases, 6 bases remained unmatched.

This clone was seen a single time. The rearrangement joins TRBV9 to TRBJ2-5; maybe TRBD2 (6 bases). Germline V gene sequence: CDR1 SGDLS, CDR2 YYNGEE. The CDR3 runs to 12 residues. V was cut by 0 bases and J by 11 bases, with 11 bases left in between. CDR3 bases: TGTGCCAGCAGCGTAGGAGAGACTAGTCAGTACTTC. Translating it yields CASSVGETSQYF. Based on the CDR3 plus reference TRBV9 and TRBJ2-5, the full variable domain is DSGVTQTPKHLITATGQRVTLRCSPRSGDLSVYWYQQSLDQGLQFLIQYYNGEERAKGNILERFSAQQFPDLHSELNLSSLELGDSALYFCASSVGETSQYFGPGTRLLVL.

The CDR3 region is CASSFRDTEAFF. CDR3 nucleotide sequence: TGTGCCAGCAGCTTCCGGGACACTGAAGCTTTCTTT. This rearrangement joins TRBV5-6 to TRBJ1-1; no clear D gene. This CDR3 region has 12 residues. CDR1 and CDR2 (germline): SGHDT, YYEEEE. V dropped 2 bases and J dropped 3 bases, with 5 bases sitting between them.

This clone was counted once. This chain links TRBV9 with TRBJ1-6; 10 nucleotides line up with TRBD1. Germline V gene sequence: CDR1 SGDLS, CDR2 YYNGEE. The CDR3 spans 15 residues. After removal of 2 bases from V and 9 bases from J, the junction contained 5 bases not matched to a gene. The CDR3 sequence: CASSVAGQGSSPLHF. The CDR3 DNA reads TGTGCCAGCAGCGTCGCGGGACAGGGGAGTTCACCCCTCCACTTT. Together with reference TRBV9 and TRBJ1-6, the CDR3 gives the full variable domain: DSGVTQTPKHLITATGQRVTLRCSPRSGDLSVYWYQQSLDQGLQFLIQYYNGEERAKGNILERFSAQQFPDLHSELNLSSLELGDSALYFCASSVAGQGSSPLHFGNGTRLTVT.

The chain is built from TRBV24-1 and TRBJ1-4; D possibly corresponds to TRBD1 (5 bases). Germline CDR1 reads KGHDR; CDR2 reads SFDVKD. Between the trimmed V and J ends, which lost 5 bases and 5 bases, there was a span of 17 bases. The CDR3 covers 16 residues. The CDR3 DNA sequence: TGTGCCACCAGTGGGAACCAGGGCCCCGACAATGAAAAACTGTTTTTT. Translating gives CATSGNQGPDNEKLFF.

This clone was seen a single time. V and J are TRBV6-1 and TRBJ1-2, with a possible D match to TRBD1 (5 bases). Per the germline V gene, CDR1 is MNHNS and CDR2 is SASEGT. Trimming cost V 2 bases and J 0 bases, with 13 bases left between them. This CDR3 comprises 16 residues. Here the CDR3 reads CASSERGVGANYGYTF. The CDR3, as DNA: TGTGCCAGCAGTGAACGGGGGGTAGGAGCTAACTATGGCTACACCTTC.

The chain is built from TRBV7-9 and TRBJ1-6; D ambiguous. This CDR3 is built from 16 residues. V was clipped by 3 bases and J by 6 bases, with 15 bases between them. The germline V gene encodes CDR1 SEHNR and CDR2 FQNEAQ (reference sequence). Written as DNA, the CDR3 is TGTGCCAGCAGCTTCCCTGATACTCTTCCTAATTCACCCCTCCACTTT. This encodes CASSFPDTLPNSPLHF.

The CDR3 region is CAWSVRQGTFLLSGANVLTF. CDR3 sequence (DNA): TGTGCCTGGAGTGTCCGGCAGGGGACATTTCTGCTCTCTGGGGCCAACGTCCTGACTTTC. V usage is TRBV30 and J usage is TRBJ2-6; tentative D call: TRBD1 (6 bases). V lost 0 bases and J lost 0, with 21 bases in between. The germline V gene encodes CDR1 GTSNPN and CDR2 SVGIG (reference sequence). The CDR3 covers 20 residues.

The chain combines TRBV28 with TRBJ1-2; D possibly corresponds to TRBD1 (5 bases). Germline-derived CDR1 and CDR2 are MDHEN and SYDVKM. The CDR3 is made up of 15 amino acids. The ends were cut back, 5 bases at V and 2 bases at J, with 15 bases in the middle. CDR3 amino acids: CASSAWGGKNYGYTF. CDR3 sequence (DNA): TGTGCCAGCAGTGCCTGGGGGGGTAAAAACTATGGCTACACCTTC.